These T cell receptor beta chains were read from a single sample in a study of T cell responses to AZD1222 COVID-19 vaccine. TCRdb's table, derived via immunoSEQ multiplex PCR, lists solely in-frame clones and lacks some. The sample consists of about 140,000 clones, more than 85% of them appearing once. This specimen consisted of peripheral blood, obtained on day 0 of MenACWY control vaccination. These receptors were collected from an adult in good health. Each CDR3 is given with its conserved first and last residue. The order of the fields is D gene, clone size, J gene, V gene, CDR3 protein, CDR3 DNA. A D gene is named only where the DNA matches it firmly. A clone size is listed for some rows: how often the clone was seen (once, few, many), or a class if it is expanded.

>.|.|TRBJ1-4|TRBV7-2
CASSLVGRTKLFF
TGTGCCAGCAGCTTAGTAGGTCGGACTAAACTGTTTTTT
>.|.|TRBJ1-1|TRBV7-9
CASSYGQLQRAFF
TGTGCCAGCAGCTACGGACAGCTCCAACGGGCTTTCTTT
>.|.|TRBJ1-6|TRBV4-3
CASSLLLGIGSPLHF
TGCGCCAGCAGCCTTCTTCTGGGCATCGGGTCACCCCTCCACTTT
>TRBD2|.|TRBJ2-4|TRBV5-1
CASSPGGVGSAVDIQYF
TGCGCCAGCAGCCCGGGGGGAGTTGGAAGTGCGGTTGACATTCAGTACTTC
>.|.|TRBJ2-7|TRBV6-5
CASSPRSTVSDEQYF
TGTGCCAGCAGTCCCAGAAGTACAGTGAGCGACGAGCAGTACTTC
>TRBD2|.|TRBJ2-1|TRBV24-1
CATSETSGRNGEQFF
TGTGCCACCAGTGAGACTAGCGGGAGGAATGGTGAGCAGTTCTTC
>TRBD2|.|TRBJ2-1|TRBV2
CASNSGGASYNEQFF
TGTGCCAGCAATTCCGGGGGGGCCTCCTACAATGAGCAGTTCTTC
>.|.|TRBJ2-1|TRBV27
CASSADSGQYNEQFF
TGTGCCAGCAGTGCGGACAGCGGACAATACAATGAGCAGTTCTTC
>.|.|TRBJ1-4|TRBV12-3/TRBV12-4
CASSRSRGGKLFF
TGTGCCAGCAGCAGATCCCGGGGGGGAAAACTGTTTTTT
>.|.|TRBJ1-2|TRBV7-2
CASSLGGYGYTF
TGTGCCAGCAGCTTGGGCGGCTATGGCTACACCTTC
>TRBD1|.|TRBJ1-3|TRBV10-3
CAISESPGGLGNTIYF
TGTGCCATCAGTGAGTCGCCAGGGGGCCTTGGAAACACCATATATTTT
>TRBD1|.|TRBJ1-2|TRBV5-1
CASSLAPARGDGYTF
TGCGCCAGCAGCTTGGCCCCCGCCAGGGGGGATGGCTACACCTTC
>.|.|TRBJ1-1|TRBV13
CASSSRMNTEAFF
TGTGCCAGCAGCTCCAGAATGAACACTGAAGCTTTCTTT
>.|.|TRBJ2-2|TRBV5-4
CASSLVGVRSGELFF
TGTGCCAGCAGCTTGGTCGGGGTGAGATCCGGGGAGCTGTTTTTT
>TRBD1|.|TRBJ1-2|TRBV29-1
CSVGDSHLYGYTF
TGCAGCGTCGGGGACAGTCACCTCTATGGCTACACCTTC
>TRBD1|.|TRBJ1-1|TRBV29-1
CSVDDRGGTEAFF
TGCAGCGTTGATGACAGGGGGGGGACTGAAGCTTTCTTT
>.|.|TRBJ2-2|TRBV5-6
CASSRTGASNTGELFF
TGTGCCAGCAGCCGGACGGGGGCCTCGAACACCGGGGAGCTGTTTTTT
>.|.|TRBJ2-7|TRBV4-3
CASSQNPDGTYEQYF
TGCGCCAGCAGCCAAAACCCGGACGGAACCTACGAGCAGTACTTC
>.|.|TRBJ1-6|TRBV5-6
CASSLVGTSSPLHF
TGTGCCAGCAGCTTGGTTGGGACGAGTTCACCCCTCCACTTT
>TRBD1|.|TRBJ2-5|TRBV19
CASSARQGATETQYF
TGTGCCAGTAGTGCTCGACAGGGGGCTACGGAGACCCAGTACTTC
>.|.|TRBJ1-4|TRBV7-2
CASSSPEVERKLFF
TGTGCCAGCAGCTCCCCGGAAGTTGAAAGAAAACTGTTTTTT
>TRBD1|.|TRBJ2-1|TRBV7-2
CASSPRDRKFF
TGTGCCAGCAGCCCCCGGGACAGAAAGTTCTTC
>.|.|TRBJ1-2|TRBV3-1/TRBV3-2
CASSQDSVGLYGYTF
TGTGCCAGCAGCCAAGACTCGGTCGGCCTCTATGGCTACACCTTC
>TRBD2|.|TRBJ2-1|TRBV2
CASRLAGVNEQFF
TGTGCCAGCCGACTAGCGGGGGTCAATGAGCAGTTCTTC
>.|.|TRBJ2-7|TRBV19
CASSRGMGLDEYF
TGTGCCAGTAGTAGAGGAATGGGCCTCGATGAGTACTTC
>TRBD2|.|TRBJ2-1|TRBV6-1
CASSEPASGYNEQFF
TGTGCCAGCAGTGAGCCGGCTAGCGGGTACAATGAGCAGTTCTTC
>.|.|TRBJ1-2|TRBV5-5
CASSLDRATNYGYTF
TGTGCCAGCAGCTTGGACAGAGCCACTAACTATGGCTACACCTTC
>.|.|TRBJ1-6|TRBV7-2
CASTRLGDYNSPLHF
TGTGCCAGCACAAGACTAGGGGATTATAATTCACCCCTCCACTTT
>.|.|TRBJ2-2|TRBV6-5
CASSSGTVNTGELFF
TGTGCCAGCAGTTCCGGGACCGTGAACACCGGGGAGCTGTTTTTT
>TRBD1|once|TRBJ1-4|TRBV9
CASSRPGTGHEKLFF
TGTGCCAGCAGCAGGCCCGGGACAGGGCATGAAAAACTGTTTTTT
>.|.|TRBJ2-7|TRBV20-1
CSALRAYEQYF
TGCAGTGCCCTAAGGGCCTACGAGCAGTACTTC
>TRBD1|.|TRBJ2-7|TRBV2
CASSDWDSSYEQYF
TGTGCCAGCAGTGACTGGGACAGTTCCTACGAGCAGTACTTC
>.|.|TRBJ1-5|TRBV7-8
CASSLGLGRGSNQPQHF
TGTGCCAGCAGCTTAGGTTTGGGACGGGGTAGCAATCAGCCCCAGCATTTT
>.|.|TRBJ1-1|TRBV7-9
CASSSHMNTEAFF
TGTGCCAGCAGCTCGCACATGAACACTGAAGCTTTCTTT
>.|.|TRBJ1-6|TRBV6-5
CASSRGQLGNSPLHF
TGTGCCAGCAGCCGCGGACAGCTCGGGAATTCACCCCTCCACTTT
>.|.|TRBJ1-2|TRBV7-2
CASSTLGAGVGYTF
TGTGCCAGCAGTACCTTGGGGGCTGGGGTTGGCTACACCTTC
>.|.|TRBJ1-2|TRBV3-1/TRBV3-2
CASSPRLNYGYTF
TGTGCCAGCAGCCCACGCCTAAACTATGGCTACACCTTC
>.|.|TRBJ2-2|TRBV25-1
CASSQVNTGELFF
TGTGCCAGCAGTCAAGTGAACACCGGGGAGCTGTTTTTT
>.|.|TRBJ1-2|TRBV7-8
CASSHTDRGHTWDYGYTF
TGTGCCAGCAGCCATACCGACCGGGGACACACCTGGGACTATGGCTACACCTTC
>.|.|TRBJ1-3|TRBV9
CASSLNSGNTIYF
TGTGCCAGCAGCCTCAACTCTGGAAACACCATATATTTT
>TRBD1|.|TRBJ1-1|TRBV6-5
CASSLRQGLHTEAFF
TGTGCCAGCAGTTTACGACAGGGGCTACACACTGAAGCTTTCTTT
>.|.|TRBJ1-2|TRBV28
CASRNLVVQGQIYGYTF
TGTGCCAGCAGAAACCTCGTCGTTCAGGGCCAGATCTATGGCTACACCTTC
>.|.|TRBJ1-1|TRBV7-2
CASSFGEALKRVFF
TGTGCCAGCAGCTTCGGAGAGGCTCTAAAAAGGGTTTTCTTT
>.|.|TRBJ2-3|TRBV7-2
CASSLLTGTNTDTQYF
TGTGCCAGCAGCTTACTGACAGGAACTAACACAGATACGCAGTATTTT
>.|.|TRBJ2-7|TRBV3-1/TRBV3-2
CASSSPPSDEQYF
TGTGCCAGCAGCTCCCCCCCTAGCGACGAGCAGTACTTC
>.|.|TRBJ1-1|TRBV6-2/TRBV6-3
CASSVDRNTEAFF
TGTGCCAGCAGTGTTGACAGGAACACTGAAGCTTTCTTT
>.|.|TRBJ1-1|TRBV19
CASSIRQNTEAFF
TGTGCCAGTAGTATAAGGCAGAACACTGAAGCTTTCTTT
>TRBD1|.|TRBJ2-1|TRBV2
CASSLMGQGGDEQFF
TGTGCCAGCAGCCTAATGGGACAGGGGGGCGATGAGCAGTTCTTC
>.|.|TRBJ1-2|TRBV7-2
CASSLEAGDGYTF
TGTGCCAGCAGCTTAGAGGCCGGGGATGGCTACACCTTC
>.|.|TRBJ1-2|TRBV5-4
CASSLAGRGSHYGYTF
TGTGCCAGCAGCTTGGCGGGTAGAGGGTCGCACTATGGCTACACCTTC